One sample yielded the 8 T cell receptor beta chains listed below, sequenced in a study of blood T cell repertoires in COVID-19. Some clones are missing from TCRdb's copy, which holds only in-frame ones; the method was immunoSEQ multiplex PCR. The sample includes around 160,000 clones, 80% to 90% of them seen just once. The sequencing input was peripheral blood. The receptors were sampled from a human donor with acute or convalescent COVID-19. The donor label of this sample is uncertain.

The rearrangement joins TRBV19 to TRBJ1-5; D is ambiguous. CDR1 is LNHDA and CDR2 is SQIVND in the germline V gene (reference sequence). V gave up 0 bases and J gave up 0 bases, with 15 bases separating them. The CDR3 is 18 residues long. The CDR3 reads CASSIEGARPYSNQPQHF. CDR3 nucleotide sequence: TGTGCCAGTAGTATAGAGGGCGCCAGGCCCTATAGCAATCAGCCCCAGCATTTT.

Comments on this clone: The same CDR3 can be traced to other DNA sequences in this sample. CDR3 nucleotides: TGTGCCAGCAGCGTAACAGGGGGGCACTATGGCTACACCTTC. This encodes CASSVTGGHYGYTF. The J gene is TRBJ1-2, the V gene TRBV9; 8 nucleotides line up with TRBD1. With 1 base clipped from V and 3 bases from J, the junction kept 2 bases outside the gene matches. Germline values: CDR1 SGDLS, CDR2 YYNGEE. The CDR3 covers 14 residues.

V gene TRBV5-6 combines with J gene TRBJ2-2; 7 nucleotides line up with TRBD1. The germline V gene has CDR1 SGHDT and CDR2 YYEEEE. Trimming at V came to 0 bases and at J to 6 bases, leaving 5 bases not matched to a gene. The CDR3 is made up of 15 amino acids. DNA for the CDR3: TGTGCCAGCAGCTTGGAGGACAGGATGGCCGGGGAGCTGTTTTTT. Protein product: CASSLEDRMAGELFF.

CDR3 in DNA: TGTGCCAGCAGCGTGCAGAATGAAGCTTTCTTT. Protein product: CASSVQNEAFF. The rearrangement links TRBV21-1 to TRBJ1-1; the D call of TRBD1 is as the table states it, not checked on the DNA. TRBV21-1 is reported as a pseudogene. There are 11 residues in the CDR3.

The CDR3 nucleotides read TGTGCCAGCAGCGAAGGTCCCTCGGGGCAAGAGACCCAGTACTTC. It yields the protein CASSEGPSGQETQYF. The gene calls are TRBV27 and TRBJ2-5, with D possibly TRBD2 on 5 matching bases. The length of the CDR3 is 15 residues. Looked up from germline, CDR1 is MNHEY and CDR2 is SMNVEV (reference sequence). Deletions cut 6 bases from V and 2 bases from J, with 16 bases between.

The rearrangement links TRBV24-1 to TRBJ2-1; D perhaps matches TRBD1 (5 bases). The length of the CDR3 is 13 residues. The V gene's germline CDR1 is KGHDR and CDR2 SFDVKD. V was clipped by 4 bases and J by 6 bases, with 9 bases between them. The CDR3 loop is CATSDRDSNEQFF. The CDR3 coding sequence is TGTGCCACCAGTGACCGCGACAGCAATGAGCAGTTCTTC.

The rearrangement joins TRBV14 to TRBJ1-3, with D unresolved. Trimming removed 2 bases at V and 4 bases at J, with 6 bases between. From germline, CDR1 is SGHDN and CDR2 FVKESK. CDR3 size: 13 residues. In nucleotides, the CDR3 is TGTGCCAGCAGCCAACCATTGGGAAACACCATATATTTT. Amino acid sequence: CASSQPLGNTIYF.

This clone was recorded a few times. The rearrangement uses TRBV9 and TRBJ1-2; the match to TRBD1 covers 8 bases. The CDR3 sequence is 15 residues long. From germline, CDR1 is SGDLS and CDR2 YYNGEE. Trimming took 4 bases from V and 4 from J; bases not matched to a gene: 9. CDR3 DNA: TGTGCCAGCAGCTTCGGGCAGGGGGCGTTCTATGGCTACACCTTC. Translation: CASSFGQGAFYGYTF.